One T cell receptor beta chain is described in this entry. Its specific antigen is unknown. It has no much larger one-base neighbor in the sample; base qualities were not kept. Set within a cohort of healthcare workers in London, UK, this nested case-control study involved weekly PCR testing of nasopharyngeal swabs along with blood sampling. Healthcare workers were recruited between 23 and 31 March 2020, during the week of the UK lockdown, and were followed weekly for up to about 15 weeks. This sample is part of a study of early T cells in non-severe SARS-CoV-2 infection (dated by TCRdb to the early 2020s). Some background on the complete study: Because TCR sequencing relied on bulk RNA taken from unsorted whole blood, pairing of alpha and beta chains was not possible.

Library creation used 5' RACE. The instrument given in TCRdb is NextSeq 500. In the TCR library protocol, unique molecular identifiers were attached to individual cDNA molecules to correct for PCR bias and sequencing error. Both TCR alpha and beta chains were sequenced, and tight co-correlation was observed between alpha and beta sequence abundances in each sample. On the study's bioinformatics: V gene, J gene and CDR3 annotation of TCR sequences was performed with Decombinator V4. TCRs were defined as expanded if a significant change between any two time points was detected under a Poisson model with p below 0.0001. TCR abundances were normalised to the total number of TCRs sequenced per sample and were expressed as counts per million. TRAV1-2 paired with TRAJ12, TRAJ20 or TRAJ33 defined MAIT TCRs, while TRAV10 paired with TRAJ18 defined iNKT TCRs. VDJdb, accessed 1 November 2021, was searched for CMV, EBV and SARS-CoV-2 annotated TCRs, with TCRs annotated for multiple antigens excluded. The public reads were quality trimmed at Q25 with fastp and then assembled into clones with MiXCR by TCRdb, keeping productive beta chains. Duplicate CDR3 protein sequences are folded into a single record with the most common DNA and genes. The authors' filters were not applied to this entry. This sample has about 58,000 distinct CDR3 sequences in its table, and about an eighth of those were observed once. The ten largest clones represent about 4% of the sample.

Study-level results and caveats: VDJdb matching was skewed toward anti-spike CD8 responses, so virus-specific expansions were likely underestimated and private and CD4 specificities were missed.

V and J are truncated by 5 bases and 0 bases respectively, leaving an intervening sequence of 9 bases. The CDR3 spans 15 residues, from the cysteine through the phenylalanine. The read is trimmed to its CDR3 DNA, 45 bases read in frame from base 1. The germline V gene specifies KGHDR as CDR1 and SFDVKD as CDR2. Input material: whole blood. This sequence uses TRBV24-1 and TRBJ2-2; 5 matching bases give a weak D call of TRBD1. This TCR derives from an adult who was a healthcare worker with PCR-confirmed SARS-CoV-2 infection or an uninfected control (not recorded which). This receptor has the CDR3 CATSGLTANTGELFF. The nucleotides are TGTGCCACCAGTGGACTGACAGCGAACACCGGGGAGCTGTTTTTT.